This T cell receptor (beta chain) is from a study of blood T cell repertoires in COVID-19. Across the study: The samples span acute and convalescent COVID-19 from the United States, Italy and Spain. The cDNA or gDNA used as material had been derived from T cells, B-cell-depleted T cells, or PBMCs.

Authors' methods: Estimation of nucleated cell counts was performed using reference gene primer amplification. TCRdb keeps only in-frame clones here, not all; method: immunoSEQ multiplex PCR. V and J calls and clone size are copied from that table; D and trimming were computed from the DNA. The sample lists about 130,000 clones, around 88% occurring once. Looked up from germline, CDR1 is MNHNS and CDR2 is SASEGT. The V end was cut by 1 base, the J end by 7 bases, with 11 bases between. This CDR3 has 14 residues. The rearrangement links TRBV6-1 to TRBJ1-3; no clear D. The receptor comes from a man aged 50-60 years with acute or convalescent COVID-19. Sequencing used peripheral blood. This CDR3 is CASSEGESRNTIYF. CDR3 in DNA: TGTGCCAGCAGTGAAGGAGAGAGCCGTAACACCATATATTTT.